The clone carrying this TCR beta chain has a handful of counts. This CDR3 region has 13 residues. Germline V lookup: CDR1 SNHLY, CDR2 FYNNEI. J was trimmed by 10 bases and V by 6 bases; bases with no gene match: 9. MiXCR, applied by TCRdb to the RT-PCR reads, yields one record per CDR3 protein. Of about 540,000 distinct CDR3 sequences in the sample, around 25% were seen once. This specimen comes from a study of response to subunit inactivated influenza vaccine. A further study also used this sample, focusing on T cells expressing NK-cell markers. Per that paper: The authors generated TCR beta cDNA through 5'RACE template switching with UMIs. Sorted CD3+CD56+NKG2C+, CD3+CD56+NKG2C- and CD3+CD56-NKG2C+ T-cell subsets were beta-chain profiled. Within the sequenced cohort of eight donors, seven exhibited HCMV seropositivity and one was seronegative. Sorting was restricted to alpha-beta TCR T cells by an anti-gamma-delta TCR antibody in several experiments. Clones of NKG2C+ T cells that had expanded were of unclear HCMV specificity.

Sequenced material: CD4+ T cells sorted from PBMCs, taken less than 13 days after vaccination. The sequence was collected from a man aged 45-65 years who received an inactivated influenza vaccine. The chain employs TRBV2 and TRBJ2-1, with 7 bases aligning to TRBD1. CDR3 DNA: TGTGCCAGCAGCGGTGGCAGGGGGAAGGAGCAGTTCTTC. This sequence encodes CASSGGRGKEQFF.